This TCR beta chain was recovered during a study of OX40 agonist ivuxolimab in advanced cancers. Broadly, across the study: The costimulatory receptor OX40 (CD134) was targeted by ivuxolimab, a fully human IgG2 agonistic monoclonal antibody. Of the approximately 53 patients in dose escalation, about 20 had hepatocellular carcinoma, about 15 had melanoma, 9 had renal cell carcinoma and 9 had head and neck cancer. Three dose-escalation patients achieved partial responses, one with hepatocellular carcinoma and two with cutaneous melanoma. Intravenous ivuxolimab was administered to patients every 2 weeks at six dose levels: 0.01, 0.1, 0.3, 1.5, 3 and 10 mg/kg. The paper covers the monotherapy dose-escalation part of the phase I ivuxolimab trial, which included N ≈ 50 patients. Peripheral TCRbeta sequencing was intended to test whether TCR sequence diversity was altered and clonal T-cell expansion was caused by ivuxolimab. Patients were allowed to have had prior anti-PD-1, anti-PD-L1 or anti-CTLA-4 therapy, and around two fifths of the dose-escalation patients had been treated with checkpoint inhibitors. A male proportion of under 85% and a mean age of around 60 years, ranging from roughly 23 to 85, were recorded for the dose-escalation cohort.

To sequence the TCRbeta CDR3 region, genomic DNA was isolated from the sorted cells. The immunoSEQ Assay was used for sequencing of TCRbeta CDR3 regions. The immuneACCESS repertoire file appears here via TCRdb, limited to in-frame rearrangements. These files lack a portion of the clones; in checked studies, under half of the deficit traces to unresolved V genes, and the cause of the others is not known. This sample has about 69,000 clones in its table, and more than 70% of those were observed once. Of the sample, about 2.1% is held by the ten largest clones. Turning to this clone: No cognate antigen has been identified for it. No clone much larger than this one lies a single base away; base qualities are absent.

The trial excluded patients who had a history of autoimmune disease or were on systemic immunosuppression. Peripheral blood for TCR sequencing was collected from all dose cohorts at baseline, on cycle 4 day 1, and on cycle 7 day 1. The samples were taken from a phase I, first-in-human, multicenter, open-label dose-escalation trial of ivuxolimab. Adults with locally advanced or metastatic head and neck squamous cell, hepatocellular, melanoma or renal cell carcinoma were enrolled in the trial. CD4+ and CD8+ T cells were sorted separately from peripheral blood before TCR sequencing. General findings and caveats noted by the study authors: Partial responders in the 0.1-3.0 mg/kg groups had among the lowest normalized peripheral clonal expansion, especially among CD8+ T cells. After ivuxolimab, CD8+ T cells had more expanded clones than CD4+ T cells on average. Which antigens the clonally expanded peripheral T cells were specific for was not determined. Low levels of normalized T-cell clonal expansion were also seen in some patients who did not respond. Clonal expansion of both CD4+ and CD8+ blood T cells was observed from baseline to week 6 at doses 0.1 to 3.0 mg/kg.

Trimming at the junction amounts to 3 bases on V and 6 bases on J, and the germline ends lie 16 bases apart. The CDR3 contains 15 residues, cysteine and phenylalanine counted. Only the CDR3 portion is preserved as DNA: 45 bases, with reading frame beginning at the first base. CDR1 and CDR2 were assigned from the germline V gene as SGDLS and YYNGEE. The sequence joins TRBV9 to TRBJ2-1; TRBD2 is a possible D gene, resting on 6 matching bases. The clonotype comes from an adult with an advanced solid tumor such as melanoma, head and neck, liver or kidney cancer. Sequences were derived from CD4+ or CD8+ T cells sorted from blood, sampled in a trial of the OX40 agonist ivuxolimab. Read as DNA, the sequence is TGTGCCAGCAGCGCCCAGGTTGGAGGGCTCAATGAGCAGTTCTTC. It translates as CASSAQVGGLNEQFF.